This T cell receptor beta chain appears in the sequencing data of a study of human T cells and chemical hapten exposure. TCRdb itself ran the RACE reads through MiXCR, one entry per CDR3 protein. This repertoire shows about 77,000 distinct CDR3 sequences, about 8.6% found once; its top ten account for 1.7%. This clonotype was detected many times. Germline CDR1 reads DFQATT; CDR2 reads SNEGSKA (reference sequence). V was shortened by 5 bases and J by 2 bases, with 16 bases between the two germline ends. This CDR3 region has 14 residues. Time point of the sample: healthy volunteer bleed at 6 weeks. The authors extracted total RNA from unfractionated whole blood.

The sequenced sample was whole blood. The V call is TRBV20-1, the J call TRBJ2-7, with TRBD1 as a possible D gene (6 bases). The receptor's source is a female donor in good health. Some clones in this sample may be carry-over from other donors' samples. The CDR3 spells CSAVGADLTYEQYF. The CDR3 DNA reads TGCAGTGCTGTGGGGGCGGACTTAACCTACGAGCAGTACTTC.